This T cell receptor (beta chain) was recovered during a study of T-cell reconstitution after alpha-beta-depleted transplantation in children. This clonotype was counted at least ten times. Its antigen is not identified. Preparation of the TCRbeta library was carried out with unique molecular identifiers. TCRdb reprocessed the PCR reads via MiXCR and lists one record per CDR3 protein. The data hold about 110,000 distinct CDR3 sequences, with about 6.5% observed a single time. The CDR3 runs to 14 residues. The germline gives CDR1 SGHRS, CDR2 YFSETQ. After removal of 7 bases from V and 0 bases from J, the junction contained 2 bases not matched to a gene. Study-wide results and limits: The high TCRbeta diversity at day 60 in some patients came from surviving recipient T cells and thymic progenitors.

This receptor was identified in a male patient aged 2 to 10 who had a stem cell transplant for acute lymphoblastic leukemia, so the T cells may come from the graft donor. The chain carries TRBV5-1 and TRBJ2-2; 8 bases are a match to TRBD1. Specimen: PBMCs, mostly from graft donor cells, collected 360 days after TCRalphabeta/CD19-depleted stem cell transplant. CDR3 region: CASGDRPNTGELFF. CDR3 in DNA: TGCGCCAGCGGGGACAGGCCGAACACCGGGGAGCTGTTTTTT.